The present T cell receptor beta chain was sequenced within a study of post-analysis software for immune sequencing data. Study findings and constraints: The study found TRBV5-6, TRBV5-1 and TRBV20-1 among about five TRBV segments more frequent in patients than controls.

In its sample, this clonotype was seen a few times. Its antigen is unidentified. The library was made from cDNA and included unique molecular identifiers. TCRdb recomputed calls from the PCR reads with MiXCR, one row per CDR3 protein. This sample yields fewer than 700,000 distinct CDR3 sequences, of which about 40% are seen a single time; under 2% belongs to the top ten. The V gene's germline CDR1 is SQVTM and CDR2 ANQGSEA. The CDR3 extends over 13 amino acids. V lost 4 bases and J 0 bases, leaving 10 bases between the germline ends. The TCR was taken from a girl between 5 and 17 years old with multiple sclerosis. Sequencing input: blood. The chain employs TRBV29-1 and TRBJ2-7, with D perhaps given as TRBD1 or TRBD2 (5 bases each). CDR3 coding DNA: TGCAGCGTTGGGGGACGTAACTCCTACGAGCAGTACTTC. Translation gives CSVGGRNSYEQYF.